Below, one TCR beta chain is given with its context. Its antigen is as yet unknown. The entry originates in a study of CD8 T cells in Susac syndrome. General observations from the study: Expansion of Susac CD8+ clones peaked in TEMRA cells and in active patients. Susac-specific public clones in total CD8+ repertoires numbered some 16; in CD8+ TEMRA repertoires, they numbered about five.

Random-hexamer reverse transcription was applied to about 0.45 to 1 ug RNA. Amplification of TCR beta CDR3 across 54 Vbeta and 13 Jbeta was performed with immunoSEQ multiplex PCR. TCRdb independently ran MiXCR on the immunoSEQ multiplex PCR reads; one entry per CDR3 protein. The sample holds 100,000 to 150,000 distinct CDR3 sequences, 90% to 95% seen once. V shed 3 bases and J 0 bases; nucleotides not matched to a gene: 5. Germline CDR1 and CDR2: LGHNA and YNFKEQ. The CDR3 contains 16 residues. Sequencing of TCR beta was performed on blood CD8+ and CD4+ T cells. Sequencing used CD8+ T cells from PBMCs. This clonotype was obtained from a human donor with Susac syndrome. The V gene is TRBV4-2, the J gene TRBJ2-7; 10 positions agree with TRBD1. DNA of the CDR3: TGTGCCAGCAGCCACGGGACAGGGGACTTCTCCTACGAGCAGTACTTC. Its translation: CASSHGTGDFSYEQYF.